This T cell receptor (beta chain) appears in the sequencing data of a study of cytomegalovirus exposure and HLA in healthy donors. Overall study findings and caveats: Later analysis placed DRB1 highest and HLA-C lowest in TCR association rates, which differed by HLA locus. Certain sequence variants were highly shared and formed a cluster, and this cluster was likely a sequencing artifact. TCR beta chains numbering more than 150 were designated cytomegalovirus-associated.

As for this clone: Its antigen is as yet unknown. The junction differs from germline at one of its ends, possibly a read error.

The PCR used 60 Vbeta and 13 Jbeta primers. Only in-frame clones appear in the TCRdb table, and some are missing; sequencing was by immunoSEQ multiplex PCR. The sample has 100,000 to 150,000 clones; about 74% are singletons. The receptor was isolated from a woman in her fifties or sixties in good health and CMV-seropositive. The specimen sequenced was PBMCs.

The CDR3 DNA sequence: TGCGCCAGCAGCCTGCTCAGTCCGGGACTAGCGGGGGGGCAATCGGTCTTC. It specifies CASSLLSPGLAGGQSVF. The V gene is TRBV5-1, the J gene TRBJ2-1; 16 nucleotides line up with TRBD2. The CDR3 is made up of 17 amino acids. Germline CDR1 SGHRS, CDR2 YFSETQ.